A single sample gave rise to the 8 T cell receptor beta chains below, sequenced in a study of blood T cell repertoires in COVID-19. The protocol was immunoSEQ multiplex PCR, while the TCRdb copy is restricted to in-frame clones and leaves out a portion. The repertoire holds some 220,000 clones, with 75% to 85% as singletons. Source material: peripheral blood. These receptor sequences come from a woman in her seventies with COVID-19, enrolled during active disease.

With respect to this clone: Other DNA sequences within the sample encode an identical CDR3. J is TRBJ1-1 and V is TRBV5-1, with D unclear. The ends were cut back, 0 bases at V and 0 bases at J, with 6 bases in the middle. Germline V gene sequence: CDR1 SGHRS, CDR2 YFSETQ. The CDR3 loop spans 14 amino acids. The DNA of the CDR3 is TGCGCCAGCAGCTTGGGTACAGTGAACACTGAAGCTTTCTTT. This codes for CASSLGTVNTEAFF.

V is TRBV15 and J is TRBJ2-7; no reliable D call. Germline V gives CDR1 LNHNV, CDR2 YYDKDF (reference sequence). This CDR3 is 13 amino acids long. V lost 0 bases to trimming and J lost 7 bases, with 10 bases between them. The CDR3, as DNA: TGTGCCACCAGCAGAGAGGCAGAATCGGAGCAGTACTTC. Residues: CATSREAESEQYF.

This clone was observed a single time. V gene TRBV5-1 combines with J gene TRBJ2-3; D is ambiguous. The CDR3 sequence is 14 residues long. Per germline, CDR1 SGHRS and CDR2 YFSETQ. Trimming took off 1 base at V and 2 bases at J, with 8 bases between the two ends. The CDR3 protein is CASSLTVLTDTQYF. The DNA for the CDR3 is TGCGCCAGCAGCTTGACAGTTCTCACAGATACGCAGTATTTT.

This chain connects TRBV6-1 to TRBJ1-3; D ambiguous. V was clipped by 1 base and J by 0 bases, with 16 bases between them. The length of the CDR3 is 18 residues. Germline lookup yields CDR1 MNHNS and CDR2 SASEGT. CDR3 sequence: CASSEVIWADSSGNTIYF. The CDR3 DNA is TGTGCCAGCAGTGAAGTTATCTGGGCCGATAGCTCTGGAAACACCATATATTTT.

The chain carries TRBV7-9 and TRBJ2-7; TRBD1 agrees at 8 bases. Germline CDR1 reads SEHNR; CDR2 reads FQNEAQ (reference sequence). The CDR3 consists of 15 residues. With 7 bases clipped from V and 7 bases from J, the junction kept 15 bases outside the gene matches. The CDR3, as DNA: TGTGCCAGCACCCCTCGGGAGACAGGGGCCGGGGAGCAGTACTTC. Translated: CASTPRETGAGEQYF. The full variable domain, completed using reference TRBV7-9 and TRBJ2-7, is DTGVSQNPRHKITKRGQNVTFRCDPISEHNRLYWYRQTLGQGPEFLTYFQNEAQLEKSRLLSDRFSAERPKGSFSTLEIQRTEQGDSAMYLCASTPRETGAGEQYFGPGTRLTVT.

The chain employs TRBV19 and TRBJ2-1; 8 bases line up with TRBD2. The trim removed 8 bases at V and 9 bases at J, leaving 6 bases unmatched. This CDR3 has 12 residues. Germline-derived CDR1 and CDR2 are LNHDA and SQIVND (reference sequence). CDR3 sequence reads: CASGTRPSEQFF. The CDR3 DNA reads TGTGCCAGTGGGACTAGACCGTCTGAGCAGTTCTTC.

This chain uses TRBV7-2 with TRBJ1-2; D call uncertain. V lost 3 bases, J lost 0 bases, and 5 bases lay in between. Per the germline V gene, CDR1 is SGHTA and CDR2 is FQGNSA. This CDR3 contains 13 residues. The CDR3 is CASSFITNYGYTF. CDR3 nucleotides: TGTGCCAGCAGCTTCATCACTAACTATGGCTACACCTTC. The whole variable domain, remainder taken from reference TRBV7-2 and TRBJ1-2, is GAGVSQSPSNKVTEKGKDVELRCDPISGHTALYWYRQSLGQGLEFLIYFQGNSAPDKSGLPSDRFSAERTGGSVSTLTIQRTQQEDSAVYLCASSFITNYGYTFGSGTRLTVV.

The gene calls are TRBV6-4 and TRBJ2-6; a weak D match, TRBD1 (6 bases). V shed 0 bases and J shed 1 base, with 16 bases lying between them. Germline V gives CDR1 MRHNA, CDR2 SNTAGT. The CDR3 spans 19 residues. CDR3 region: CASSDSSDGTGSGANVLTF. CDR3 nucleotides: TGTGCCAGCAGTGACTCGAGCGACGGAACAGGGTCTGGGGCCAACGTCCTGACTTTC.